This T cell receptor beta chain was sequenced in a study of CD8+ T cells in alopecia areata. The treatment was: oral pan-JAK inhibitor, 5-10 mg twice daily. The CDR3 runs to 15 residues. Trimming took off 4 bases at V and 2 bases at J, with 13 bases between the two ends. Germline V gene lookup returns CDR1 SEHNR and CDR2 FQNEAQ (reference sequence). Sequencing templates came from extracted RNA that was reverse transcribed into cDNA. The method was immunoSEQ multiplex PCR; TCRdb's version includes in-frame clones alone and lacks a portion of them. The sample has some 150,000 clones; about 86% are singletons.

This receptor was taken from a human donor with alopecia areata. The sequenced sample was CD8+ T cells sorted from blood, obtained at week 4, from a patient treated with tofacitinib. This chain links TRBV7-9 with TRBJ2-3; no firm D call. CDR3 DNA sequence: TGTGCCAGCAGCTCCCCCTCGCAGGTCACAGATACGCAGTATTTT. The encoded protein is CASSSPSQVTDTQYF.